The next 17 T cell receptor beta chains were all read from a single sample in a study of blood T cell repertoires in COVID-19. Sequenced by immunoSEQ multiplex PCR; TCRdb stores in-frame clones only, minus some. This sample has over 200,000 clones, with about 84% found just once. Sequenced material: PBMCs or T cells enriched from blood (not recorded which). These receptors were collected from a man between 60 and 70 years old who had recovered from COVID-19.

The chain links TRBV7-2 to TRBJ1-3; D remains unclear. The germline gives CDR1 SGHTA, CDR2 FQGNSA. The V end was cut by 6 bases, the J end by 0 bases, with 18 bases between. The CDR3 has 17 residues. CDR3 DNA sequence: TGTGCCAGCAGTCTAGGAAGTACTGAACTCTCTGGAAACACCATATATTTT. Protein: CASSLGSTELSGNTIYF.

This clone was recorded once. The chain combines TRBV10-3 with TRBJ2-1; D possibly uses TRBD1 or TRBD2 (5 bases each). V lost 10 bases and J 8 bases, leaving 21 bases between the germline ends. The CDR3 loop spans 14 amino acids. Per germline, CDR1 ENHRY and CDR2 SYGVKD. The CDR3 sequence is CATRDAFMRDEQFF. DNA of the CDR3: TGTGCCACCAGGGACGCTTTTATGAGGGATGAGCAGTTCTTC.

A word on this clone: The germline gene is not matched at one end of the junction; a read error may be the cause. The chain links TRBV7-7 to TRBJ2-5, with TRBD2 identical over 14 bases. The CDR3 contains 16 residues. The germline V gene encodes CDR1 SSHAT and CDR2 FNYEAQ (reference sequence). The CDR3 bases are TGTGCTAGCAGCTTGGGGACTAGCGGGGGACCTGAGACCCAGTACTTC. Its translation is CASSLGTSGGPETQYF.

The rearrangement joins TRBV5-4 to TRBJ1-2; D possibly corresponds to TRBD1 (6 bases). The germline gives CDR1 SGHNT, CDR2 YYREEE (reference sequence). CDR3 length equals 14 residues. Trimming took 5 bases from V and 3 from J, leaving 14 bases between them. DNA for the CDR3: TGTGCCAGCAGTTTCGGACAGAACGACTATGGCTACACCTTC. It is translated as CASSFGQNDYGYTF.

The chain carries TRBV5-5 and TRBJ2-1; maybe TRBD2 (7 bases). Trimming stripped 1 base from V and 2 bases from J, with 10 bases between. There are 15 residues in the CDR3. In germline, CDR1 is SGHKS, CDR2 YYEKEE (reference sequence). The CDR3 bases are TGTGCCAGCAGCTTGTGGGAGGGGGCCTACAATGAGCAGTTCTTC. Amino acids: CASSLWEGAYNEQFF.

This sequence joins TRBV29-1 and TRBJ2-3; TRBD2 agrees at 7 bases. V lost 2 bases and J lost 3; bases outside the gene matches: 5. CDR1 is SQVTM and CDR2 is ANQGSEA in the germline V gene. This CDR3 comprises 14 residues. The CDR3 loop is CSVESGTGTDTQYF. CDR3 nucleotides: TGCAGCGTTGAAAGCGGGACCGGAACAGATACGCAGTATTTT.

The chain combines TRBV15 with TRBJ1-4; the match to TRBD1 covers 8 bases. This CDR3 region has 14 residues. CDR1 and CDR2 (germline): LNHNV, YYDKDF (reference sequence). Losses at the gene ends were 6 bases for V and 8 bases for J; bases not matched to a gene: 8. The chain's CDR3 is CATRSGGGGEKLFF. CDR3 bases: TGTGCCACCAGATCAGGGGGCGGCGGGGAAAAACTGTTTTTT.

The chain is built from TRBV6-6 and TRBJ1-6; TRBD1 is a possible D gene (5 bases). Trimming removed 11 bases at V and 1 base at J, with 12 bases between. Germline V lookup: CDR1 MNHNY, CDR2 SVGAGI (reference sequence). There are 14 residues in the CDR3. The CDR3 reads CAGRGDSYNSPLHF. CDR3 bases: TGTGCCGGCCGGGGGGATTCCTATAATTCACCCCTCCACTTT.

The rearrangement joins TRBV15 to TRBJ2-1; 9 nucleotides line up with TRBD2. Germline values: CDR1 LNHNV, CDR2 YYDKDF (reference sequence). CDR3 length: 16 amino acids. Germline trimming cut 0 bases from V and 8 bases from J; bases unmatched to any gene: 8. CDR3 nucleotides: TGTGCCACCAGCAGAGATCCGCTAGCGGGGAGAGATGAGCAGTTCTTC. Its translation is CATSRDPLAGRDEQFF.

The CDR3 loop reads CASSLALTSGVTAETQYF. The DNA for the CDR3 is TGTGCCAGCAGCTTGGCCCTGACTAGCGGGGTCACGGCGGAGACCCAGTACTTC. This chain connects TRBV13 to TRBJ2-5, with 11 bases matching TRBD2. The CDR3 has 18 residues. CDR1 is PRHDT, CDR2 FYEKMQ, per germline (reference sequence). V was clipped by 3 bases and J by 5 bases; unmatched bases: 14.

V is TRBV18 and J is TRBJ1-1; possible D gene TRBD1, 5 bases. The CDR3 totals 16 residues. CDR1 is KGHSH and CDR2 is LQKENI in the germline V gene. Trimming cost V 1 base and J 0 bases, with 12 bases left between them. The CDR3 DNA sequence: TGTGCCAGCTCACCACGCGACAGAGTTCTGAACACTGAAGCTTTCTTT. It is translated as CASSPRDRVLNTEAFF. Based on the CDR3 plus reference TRBV18 and TRBJ1-1, the full variable domain is NAGVMQNPRHLVRRRGQEARLRCSPMKGHSHVYWYRQLPEEGLKFMVYLQKENIIDESGMPKERFSAEFPKEGPSILRIQQVVRGDSAAYFCASSPRDRVLNTEAFFGQGTRLTVV.

This rearrangement joins TRBV5-5 to TRBJ1-2; 7 bases are a match to TRBD1. Trimming cost V 3 bases and J 3 bases; bases outside gene matches: 2. The germline V gene encodes CDR1 SGHKS and CDR2 YYEKEE (reference sequence). The CDR3 runs 13 residues. As DNA, the CDR3 is TGTGCCAGCAGCTCTACAGGGGACTATGGCTACACCTTC. Encoded protein: CASSSTGDYGYTF.

The chain has TRBV5-1 and TRBJ1-1, with D tentatively TRBD1 (6 bases). The germline V and J ends were trimmed by 2 bases and 0 bases, with 11 bases remaining between them. This CDR3 contains 15 residues. Germline V gene sequence: CDR1 SGHRS, CDR2 YFSETQ. CDR3 residues: CASSFLDSLNTEAFF. In DNA, the CDR3 is TGCGCCAGCAGCTTTTTGGACAGCCTGAACACTGAAGCTTTCTTT.

The chain links TRBV7-6 to TRBJ1-2; tentative D call: TRBD1 (6 bases). Germline V gene data show CDR1 as SGHVS and CDR2 as FNYEAQ. V shed 2 bases and J shed 6 bases, with 10 bases lying between them. The CDR3 runs to 13 residues. In DNA form, the CDR3 reads TGTGCCAGCAGCTTAACACAGGGCCATGGCTACACCTTC. Translation gives CASSLTQGHGYTF.

V and J are TRBV7-6 and TRBJ2-5; no clear D gene. Trimming removed 5 bases from V and 2 bases from J, with 18 bases in between. Germline V gene data show CDR1 as SGHVS and CDR2 as FNYEAQ. CDR3 length equals 16 residues. The CDR3 coding sequence is TGTGCCAGCAGCCCCTTGAGTGAGAGGAAGCAAGAGACCCAGTACTTC. This codes for CASSPLSERKQETQYF.

The rearrangement links TRBV5-5 to TRBJ1-4, with TRBD1 matching over 7 bases. Germline loops: CDR1 SGHKS, CDR2 YYEKEE (reference sequence). The CDR3 is 17 residues long. The trim removed 0 bases at V and 1 base at J, leaving 6 bases unmatched. This CDR3 reads CASSLVWDSRTNEKLFF. In DNA, the CDR3 is TGTGCCAGCAGCTTGGTTTGGGACAGCCGAACTAATGAAAAACTGTTTTTT.

The V gene is TRBV5-6, the J gene TRBJ1-2, with D hard to call. The V gene lost 1 base and the J gene lost 6 bases, with 10 bases spanning the gap. Germline assignment: CDR1 SGHDT and CDR2 YYEEEE. CDR3 length equals 13 residues. CDR3 coding DNA: TGTGCCAGCAGCTTGAGGCGGGGAGATGGCTACACCTTC. The encoded protein is CASSLRRGDGYTF. Together with reference TRBV5-6 and TRBJ1-2, the CDR3 gives the full variable domain: DAGVTQSPTHLIKTRGQQVTLRCSPKSGHDTVSWYQQALGQGPQFIFQYYEEEERQRGNFPDRFSGHQFPNYSSELNVNALLLGDSALYLCASSLRRGDGYTFGSGTRLTVV.